The source of this T cell receptor (beta chain) is a study of identical twins. TCRdb re-called the 5' RACE reads through MiXCR, storing one row per CDR3 protein. The table has about 700,000 distinct CDR3 sequences, 8.5% to 9% seen once. Whole-study results and caveats: Where out-of-frame alpha sequences were twin-shared, they showed excess low generation probability. In beta out-of-frame sequences, the excess sharing between twins was weaker. Invariant cells of the MAIT and iNKT types might have partly distorted the zero-insertion analyses. Whereas memory repertoires showed no such difference, abundant cord blood beta clonotypes carried fewer insertions.

Points on this clonotype: Its cognate antigen is unknown.

This CDR3 has 15 residues. V lost 4 bases to trimming and J lost 1 base, with 13 bases between them. The sample was also reused in another study, on yellow fever vaccine responses in identical twins.

The sequenced sample consisted of PBMCs. The V gene is TRBV12-3 or TRBV12-4, the J gene TRBJ1-1; D might be TRBD1 (6 bases). The receptor's source is a woman under 30 in good health. CDR3 residues: CASSYPLGGNTEAFF. The CDR3 region has the DNA TGTGCCAGCAGTTACCCACTAGGGGGGAACACTGAAGCTTTCTTT.